This passage covers 30 T cell receptor beta chains from one sample sequenced in a study of regulatory T cells in long-lasting Graves disease. Indicated time point: newly diagnosed GD, antithyroid drugs for less than 3 months. PBMC-derived RNA was used for the TCR library. Assembly of TCR beta libraries relied on iRepertoire HTBI primers together with Arm-PCR of CDR3 regions. A single record per CDR3 protein comes from TCRdb applying MiXCR to the multiplex PCR reads. Of around 400,000 distinct CDR3 sequences in the sample, 15% to 19% were seen once. Sequences were derived from peripheral blood mononuclear cells (PBMCs), sampled at new diagnosis, from a patient treated with antithyroid drugs. The receptors were sampled from a female donor with Graves disease.

DNA for the CDR3: TGTGCCAGCAGTGAATACCCGAACGGCTCTGGAAACACCATATATTTT. Translating it yields CASSEYPNGSGNTIYF. J is TRBJ1-3 and V is TRBV6-1; D call uncertain. CDR1 is MNHNS and CDR2 is SASEGT in the germline V gene. V shed 2 bases and J shed 0 bases, with 11 bases lying between them. The CDR3 spans 16 residues.

The rearrangement links TRBV11-2 to TRBJ2-1; 8 nucleotides line up with TRBD1. The CDR3 loop spans 17 amino acids. V lost 2 bases to trimming and J lost 4 bases; unmatched junction nucleotides: 10. CDR1 and CDR2 (germline): SGHAT, FQNNGV. CDR3 amino acids: CASSLWTGIGAYNEQFF. The CDR3 DNA reads as TGTGCCAGCAGCTTATGGACAGGGATTGGGGCATACAATGAGCAGTTCTTC.

Worth noting for this clonotype: A far larger clone is one base from this, pointing to a likely read error. The chain couples TRBV5-1 to TRBJ2-7; 10 positions match TRBD2. After removal of 0 bases from V and 7 bases from J, the junction contained 7 bases not matched to a gene. The CDR3 is 15 residues long. Germline assignment: CDR1 SGHRS and CDR2 YFSETQ. CDR3 in DNA: TGCGCCAGCAGCTTGGTACTAGCGGGGAACAATGAGCAGTACTTC. Its translation is CASSLVLAGNNEQYF.

This clonotype has a handful of counts. The rearrangement uses TRBV7-2 and TRBJ2-7; D is undetermined. V lost 5 bases, J lost 3 bases, and 23 bases lay in between. Germline assignment: CDR1 SGHTA and CDR2 FQGNSA. The CDR3 is 17 residues long. For the CDR3, the DNA is TGTGCCAGCAGCGCTGGGGTACGTCCCCAAAGTTTCTACGAGCAGTACTTC. Amino acid sequence: CASSAGVRPQSFYEQYF. Supplemented by reference TRBV7-2 and TRBJ2-7, the full variable domain reads GAGVSQSPSNKVTEKGKDVELRCDPISGHTALYWYRQSLGQGLEFLIYFQGNSAPDKSGLPSDRFSAERTGGSVSTLTIQRTQQEDSAVYLCASSAGVRPQSFYEQYFGPGTRLTVT.

This clonotype was counted at least ten times. V and J are TRBV7-3 and TRBJ2-5, with a weak D call TRBD1 (6 bases). From germline, CDR1 is SGHTA and CDR2 FQGTGA. The germline V and J ends were trimmed by 3 bases and 2 bases, with 13 bases remaining between them. The CDR3 totals 15 residues. CDR3 in DNA: TGTGCCAGCAGCTTGGGGTCAGGGGAACAAGAGACCCAGTACTTC. It encodes CASSLGSGEQETQYF.

CDR3: CASRPALAGVLDETQYF. The CDR3 DNA reads TGTGCCAGCAGGCCGGCCCTAGCGGGAGTGCTCGACGAGACCCAGTACTTC. The rearrangement joins TRBV28 to TRBJ2-5, with 10 bases lining up with TRBD2. The junction had 15 bases not matched to a gene; V was cut back by 6 bases and J by 5 bases. CDR3 size: 17 residues. Germline lookup yields CDR1 MDHEN and CDR2 SYDVKM.

This clonotype came up many times. This chain links TRBV10-3 with TRBJ2-3; 14 bases fit TRBD2. Trimming cost V 11 bases and J 5 bases; bases outside gene matches: 18. Germline V lookup: CDR1 ENHRY, CDR2 SYGVKD. The CDR3 runs 18 residues. DNA for the CDR3: TGTGCCGCCGCAACCGGGACTAGCGGGGGAGTCCTAAAAGATACGCAGTATTTT. Its translation: CAAATGTSGGVLKDTQYF.

The chain is built from TRBV12-3 or TRBV12-4 and TRBJ1-2; D ambiguous. The CDR3 extends over 12 amino acids. V was cut by 8 bases and J by 8 bases, with 15 bases left in between. CDR3: CASRQSTLGYTF. The CDR3 nucleotides are TGTGCCAGCCGGCAGTCTACGTTAGGCTACACCTTC.

The table lists this clonotype with many counts. The gene calls are TRBV6-1 and TRBJ1-1, with D maybe TRBD1 (5 bases). Germline V gives CDR1 MNHNS, CDR2 SASEGT. The CDR3 spans 14 residues. Trimming took off 6 bases at V and 5 bases at J, with 16 bases between the two ends. The CDR3 DNA reads TGTGCCAGCAGCTGGCGGGGGTCGAGTACTGAAGCTTTCTTT. Translated: CASSWRGSSTEAFF.

This clonotype was observed a few times. J is TRBJ2-3 and V is TRBV6-2 or TRBV6-3, with D possibly being TRBD2 (6 bases). The DNA end lines up better with TRBJ2-7; the J call may be wrong. The V gene's germline CDR1 is MNHEY and CDR2 SVGEGT. The CDR3 runs 12 residues. In nucleotides, the CDR3 is TGTGCCAGCAGTCAGAGGCGGGGCGAGCAGTACTTC. The encoded protein is CASSQRRGEQYF.

This clonotype was picked up a small number of times. It is likely a read error, because the conserved phenylalanine at the end of the CDR3 is missing. The chain recombines TRBV9 with TRBJ2-7, with D possibly being TRBD1 (6 bases). Germline CDR1 SGDLS, CDR2 YYNGEE. Trimming pared 2 bases from V and 0 bases from J, leaving 6 bases between. The CDR3 loop spans 13 amino acids. CDR3 region: CASSVDSSYEQYL. The DNA of the CDR3 is TGTGCCAGCAGCGTGGACAGCTCCTACGAGCAGTACCTC.

The V gene is TRBV7-9, the J gene TRBJ2-4; a possible D gene is TRBD2 (7 bases). The CDR3 is made up of 19 amino acids. Germline CDR1 is SEHNR and CDR2 is FQNEAQ (reference sequence). V was cut by 0 bases and J by 0 bases, with 18 bases left in between. The CDR3 spells CASSLAGGALNLAKNIQYF. CDR3 coding DNA: TGTGCCAGCAGCTTAGCAGGGGGGGCTCTGAACCTAGCCAAAAACATTCAGTACTTC.

This clonotype has ten or more counts. The V and J genes are TRBV12-3 or TRBV12-4 and TRBJ2-7; D remains ambiguous. CDR3 length equals 13 residues. V lost 7 bases and J 5 bases, leaving 15 bases between the germline ends. The CDR3 loop is CASKVAAGHEQYF. DNA of the CDR3: TGTGCCAGCAAGGTCGCGGCCGGGCACGAGCAGTACTTC.

This clonotype has only one observation. A far larger clone is one nucleotide away, so this likely arose from a read error. V and J are TRBV7-2 and TRBJ2-3; unclear D gene. CDR1 and CDR2 (germline): SGHTA, FQGNSA. The CDR3 runs 12 residues. This CDR3 reads CAGSLHADTQYF. CDR3 coding DNA: TGTGCCGGCAGCTTACACGCAGATACGCAGTATTTT.

This clonotype occurred a few times. J is TRBJ2-1 and V is TRBV5-4; 7 bases fit TRBD2. The CDR3 spans 16 residues. Germline V gene data show CDR1 as SGHNT and CDR2 as YYREEE (reference sequence). V shed 4 bases, J shed 0 bases, and the junction held 7 bases outside the gene matches. CDR3 sequence: CASSPSGGGSYNEQFF. CDR3 bases: TGTGCCAGCAGCCCGTCGGGCGGGGGCTCCTACAATGAGCAGTTCTTC.

The chain joins TRBV24-1 to TRBJ2-5; TRBD1 might be the D (5 bases). Germline CDR1 and CDR2: KGHDR and SFDVKD. Trimming removed 4 bases at V and 5 bases at J, with 10 bases between. The CDR3 is made up of 13 amino acids. In nucleotides, the CDR3 is TGTGCCACCAGTGAAGGGGCTGAGGAGACCCAGTACTTC. Translated, it gives CATSEGAEETQYF.

Ten or more counts support this clonotype. The chain employs TRBV12-3 or TRBV12-4 and TRBJ2-7, with no clear D. The CDR3 contains 13 residues. V was pared by 6 bases and J by 6 bases, with 15 bases between. The CDR3 sequence is CASRSEGEAEQYF. CDR3 DNA sequence: TGTGCCAGCAGATCGGAAGGCGAGGCCGAGCAGTACTTC.

This clonotype has just a few counts. The chain joins TRBV6-1 to TRBJ1-1; no firm D call. Trimming removed 0 bases at V and 6 bases at J, with 8 bases between. The CDR3 runs to 13 residues. CDR1 is MNHNS and CDR2 is SASEGT in the germline V gene. The CDR3 reads CASSEAGPSEAFF. The CDR3, as DNA: TGTGCCAGCAGTGAAGCGGGCCCCTCTGAAGCTTTCTTT.

This clonotype occurred many times. This chain joins TRBV3-1 and TRBJ1-1; D remains unclear. The V gene's germline CDR1 is LGHDT and CDR2 YNNKEL (reference sequence). V was clipped by 0 bases and J by 0 bases, with 14 bases between them. This CDR3 is built from 17 residues. The CDR3 nucleotides are TGTGCCAGCAGCCAAGAGAGGCTGGGTCCTATGAACACTGAAGCTTTCTTT. Translation: CASSQERLGPMNTEAFF.

This chain connects TRBV27 to TRBJ2-7; 12 bases align to TRBD2. The V and J ends lost 4 bases and 0 bases, in that order; junction bases with no gene match: 7. CDR3 length equals 17 residues. Germline V gene sequence: CDR1 MNHEY, CDR2 SMNVEV (reference sequence). CDR3 in DNA: TGTGCCAGCAGTTCGGGACTAGCGGGTCCGAGCTCCTACGAGCAGTACTTC. Translated, it gives CASSSGLAGPSSYEQYF.

This clonotype was seen many times. The V gene is TRBV5-1, the J gene TRBJ1-2; no reliable D call. V was cut by 4 bases and J by 6 bases, with 19 bases left in between. The CDR3 extends over 15 amino acids. The germline CDR1 and CDR2 sequences are SGHRS and YFSETQ. CDR3 bases: TGCGCCAGCAGCCCGGCCCCGGTTGGCTCTGATGGCTACACCTTC. Amino acids: CASSPAPVGSDGYTF.

This clonotype came up many times. The chain has TRBV7-9 and TRBJ2-1, with D unresolved. The CDR3 consists of 14 residues. Germline CDR1 is SEHNR and CDR2 is FQNEAQ (reference sequence). With 5 bases removed from V and 6 bases from J, the gap between germline ends came to 14 bases. CDR3 bases: TGTGCCAGCAGCGCCACACCTGCCCCCAATGAGCAGTTCTTC. This translates into CASSATPAPNEQFF.

The J gene is TRBJ2-2, the V gene TRBV19; unclear D gene. Germline CDR1 reads LNHDA; CDR2 reads SQIVND (reference sequence). This CDR3 region has 15 residues. V lost 3 bases and J 4 bases, leaving 12 bases between the germline ends. The CDR3 nucleotides read TGTGCCAGTAGTATCCAGGACGCGGTCACCGGGGAGCTGTTTTTT. This sequence encodes CASSIQDAVTGELFF. The whole variable domain, filled in from reference TRBV19 and TRBJ2-2, reads DGGITQSPKYLFRKEGQNVTLSCEQNLNHDAMYWYRQDPGQGLRLIYYSQIVNDFQKGDIAEGYSVSREKKESFPLTVTSAQKNPTAFYLCASSIQDAVTGELFFGEGSRLTVL.

This clonotype showed up just a few times. J is TRBJ2-3 and V is TRBV12-5; the match to TRBD1 covers 7 bases. Losses at the gene ends were 2 bases for V and 11 bases for J; bases not matched to a gene: 10. In germline, CDR1 is LGHNT, CDR2 FRNRAP. This CDR3 region has 14 residues. CDR3 sequence reads: CASGLPDRVRGQYF. Written as DNA, the CDR3 is TGTGCTAGTGGTTTGCCAGACAGGGTCCGTGGGCAGTATTTT.

This clonotype was observed many times. V gene TRBV7-3 combines with J gene TRBJ2-5, with D tentatively TRBD1 or TRBD2 (6 bases each). CDR3 length: 20 residues. Trimming took off 3 bases at V and 4 bases at J, with 30 bases between the two ends. Germline V gives CDR1 SGHTA, CDR2 FQGTGA. CDR3 in DNA: TGTGCCAGCAGCTTTCCTGTTGTGGATGGAGGGGGAGTGGGTAGAGAGACCCAGTACTTC. It specifies CASSFPVVDGGGVGRETQYF.

This clonotype was seen repeatedly, ten times or more. The chain uses TRBV10-3 and TRBJ2-2, with a tentative D call TRBD1 (5 bases). The CDR3 contains 16 residues. CDR1 and CDR2 (germline): ENHRY, SYGVKD. With 2 bases removed from V and 5 bases from J, the gap between germline ends came to 15 bases. The chain's CDR3 is CAISERGSLGTGELFF. For the CDR3, the DNA is TGTGCCATCAGTGAGAGGGGCTCATTAGGGACCGGGGAGCTGTTTTTT.

This clonotype was seen ten or more times. The chain carries TRBV3-1 and TRBJ2-1; 10 bases line up with TRBD2. The CDR3 runs 18 residues. Trimming cost V 1 base and J 3 bases; bases outside gene matches: 9. CDR1 is LGHDT and CDR2 is YNNKEL in the germline V gene (reference sequence). CDR3 region: CASSQGTPSGSFYNEQFF. As DNA, the CDR3 is TGTGCCAGCAGCCAAGGCACTCCTAGCGGGAGTTTCTACAATGAGCAGTTCTTC.

The sample holds many counts of this clonotype. The chain has TRBV6-1 and TRBJ2-7; D uncertain. V gave up 8 bases and J gave up 3 bases, with 8 bases separating them. CDR1 and CDR2 (germline): MNHNS, SASEGT. The CDR3 consists of 11 residues. CDR3 loop: CASRHDYEQYF. The DNA for the CDR3 is TGTGCCAGCCGCCACGACTACGAGCAGTACTTC.

Ten or more counts support this clonotype. The V and J genes are TRBV3-1 and TRBJ2-1; D is ambiguous. The germline gives CDR1 LGHDT, CDR2 YNNKEL (reference sequence). CDR3 length: 15 residues. The V end was cut by 4 bases, the J end by 0 bases, with 10 bases between. CDR3 DNA: TGTGCCAGCAGCCCCCGCCGGAGCTCCTACAATGAGCAGTTCTTC. Its protein product is CASSPRRSSYNEQFF.

This clonotype was detected many times. The chain joins TRBV29-1 to TRBJ2-1; D ambiguous. The CDR3 sequence is 12 residues long. The germline V gene has CDR1 SQVTM and CDR2 ANQGSEA. The germline V and J ends were trimmed by 2 bases and 6 bases, with 8 bases remaining between them. The CDR3 spells CSVERVSNEQFF. The CDR3, as DNA: TGCAGCGTTGAAAGGGTATCCAATGAGCAGTTCTTC.